This TCR beta chain was found in a study of blood T cells in healthy people across ages. This clonotype was observed a handful of times. Germline-derived CDR1 and CDR2 are SGHTA and FQGTGA. CDR3 length: 16 residues. V dropped 1 base and J dropped 2; count of bases not matched to a gene: 6. There were healthy Caucasian individuals from Russia, aged roughly 6 to 95, serving as donors. For the second PCR, which ran for roughly 6 to 12 cycles, a sample-barcoded 5' primer and a J-beta primer mix were used. From the 5' RACE reads, TCRdb called clonotypes with MiXCR, one entry per CDR3 protein. The data hold about 1,500,000 distinct CDR3 sequences, with approximately 42% observed a single time.

The V and J genes are TRBV7-3 and TRBJ2-5, with 8 bases aligning to TRBD1. This TCR derives from a woman aged 18 to 35 in good health. The source material was blood. The CDR3 here is CASSLSGTGGQETQYF. CDR3 coding DNA: TGTGCCAGCAGCTTAAGCGGGACAGGAGGGCAAGAGACCCAGTACTTC.